The clone carrying this T cell receptor beta chain came up a few times. TCR beta CDR3 sequences were amplified from RNA transcripts. When the TCR CDR3 underwent first-round RT-PCR, the HTBI primer set was used. TCRdb reanalysed the multiplex PCR reads using MiXCR and keeps one entry per CDR3 protein. The sample has 350,000 or so distinct CDR3 sequences; 21% are singletons. The CDR3 has 16 residues. The germline gives CDR1 LNHDA, CDR2 SQIVND (reference sequence). Losses at the gene ends were 9 bases for V and 5 bases for J; bases not matched to a gene: 16. The data were obtained in a study of T cells in Graves' hyperthyroidism and ophthalmopathy.

The sequence came from a woman aged 45 to 65 with Graves' hyperthyroidism. The chain is built from TRBV19 and TRBJ1-5; TRBD1 agrees at 7 bases. Source material: blood. CDR3 in DNA: TGTGCCAGATATAAACCCGGGGAGGGGGCGTATCAGCCCCAGCATTTT. Its translation: CARYKPGEGAYQPQHF.